Presented here are 17 T cell receptor beta chains from one specimen sequenced in a study of T cell repertoires in cytomegalovirus infection (dated by TCRdb to between 2018 and 2020). Sequencing was performed on an Illumina HiSeq 1500. Clones were called with MiXCR by TCRdb after fastp trimmed the public reads at Q25, and only in-frame beta chains were retained. One record per CDR3 amino acid sequence lists the most common genes and DNA. The sample table lists 100,000 to 150,000 distinct CDR3 sequences, approximately 9.2% of them with a count of one. The ten largest clones take up over 9.5% of the sample. Sequenced material: PBMCs. The receptors were sampled from a human donor in good health (CMV status not recorded). Some clones in this sample may be carry-over from other donors' samples.

This clonotype was seen many times. V and J are TRBV19 and TRBJ1-1; TRBD1 matches at 7 bases. From germline, CDR1 is LNHDA and CDR2 SQIVND (reference sequence). The CDR3 is 13 amino acids. The trim removed 5 bases at V and 5 bases at J, leaving 5 bases unmatched. In DNA, the CDR3 is TGTGCCAGTAGTCGACAGGGAGGGACTGAAGCTTTCTTT. This codes for CASSRQGGTEAFF.

J is TRBJ1-6 and V is TRBV28; a possible D gene is TRBD1 (6 bases). This CDR3 contains 17 residues. Per the germline V gene, CDR1 is MDHEN and CDR2 is SYDVKM. Trimming stripped 2 bases from V and 7 bases from J, with 18 bases between. The CDR3 DNA is TGTGCCAGCAGTTTAGAATACCGGGACATCGCAAATTCACCCCTCCACTTT. Protein sequence: CASSLEYRDIANSPLHF. The variable domain in full, with the rest retrieved from reference TRBV28 and TRBJ1-6, is DVKVTQSSRYLVKRTGEKVFLECVQDMDHENMFWYRQDPGLGLRLIYFSYDVKMKEKGDIPEGYSVSREKKERFSLILESASTNQTSMYLCASSLEYRDIANSPLHFGNGTRLTVT.

The chain couples TRBV7-3 to TRBJ2-2; possibly TRBD1 or TRBD2 for D (6 bases each). CDR3 length: 18 amino acids. Per germline, CDR1 SGHTA and CDR2 FQGTGA. The germline V and J ends were trimmed by 5 bases and 0 bases, with 19 bases remaining between them. The CDR3 reads CASSLFQGRTSNTGELFF. CDR3 coding DNA: TGTGCCAGCAGCCTATTTCAGGGGAGGACATCGAACACCGGGGAGCTGTTTTTT.

The table lists this clonotype with many counts. The V and J genes are TRBV12-3 or TRBV12-4 and TRBJ1-1; D unresolved. The CDR3 consists of 11 residues. V was cut by 6 bases and J by 8 bases, with 10 bases left in between. The DNA of the CDR3 is TGTGCCAGCAGCCTGGACGGGGAAGCTTTCTTT. It encodes CASSLDGEAFF.

V gene TRBV19 combines with J gene TRBJ1-2; D unclear. Germline assignment: CDR1 LNHDA and CDR2 SQIVND (reference sequence). The CDR3 length is 13 residues. The V end lost 3 bases, the J end lost 4 bases, and 9 bases lay between the germline ends. The CDR3 reads CASSIGLIYGYTF. The CDR3 region has the DNA TGTGCCAGTAGTATTGGCCTAATCTATGGCTACACCTTC.

By its share, this clonotype is medium-sized. V gene TRBV4-1 combines with J gene TRBJ2-3; D gene ambiguous. Germline-derived CDR1 and CDR2 are MGHRA and YSYEKL. V lost 1 base and J 6 bases, leaving 5 bases between the germline ends. This CDR3 is built from 12 residues. The CDR3 region is CASSQVYDTQYF. The CDR3 bases are TGCGCCAGCAGCCAAGTATATGATACGCAGTATTTT.

This clonotype was observed at least ten times. The gene calls are TRBV7-8 and TRBJ1-1; D perhaps matches TRBD1 (5 bases). This CDR3 has 14 residues. V was trimmed by 5 bases and J by 3 bases, leaving 13 bases between them. The germline V gene has CDR1 SGHVS and CDR2 FQNEAQ. CDR3 in DNA: TGTGCCAGCAGCGGCGGGGACCGGGACACTGAAGCTTTCTTT. Translating it yields CASSGGDRDTEAFF.

This clonotype was detected a few times. The chain couples TRBV20-1 to TRBJ2-3; the D gene is possibly TRBD2 (5 bases). The CDR3 length is 14 residues. Germline V gene sequence: CDR1 DFQATT, CDR2 SNEGSKA (reference sequence). V lost 3 bases to trimming and J lost 2 bases, with 12 bases between them. The CDR3 DNA reads TGCAGTGCTAGTGGAACTAGTAACACAGATACGCAGTATTTT. It specifies CSASGTSNTDTQYF.

In its sample, this clonotype was seen many times. The rearrangement links TRBV20-1 to TRBJ2-1; no reliable D call. The CDR3 sequence is 14 residues long. CDR1 is DFQATT and CDR2 is SNEGSKA in the germline V gene (reference sequence). V shed 3 bases and J shed 6 bases, with 15 bases lying between them. CDR3 coding DNA: TGCAGTGCTAGCGGGCAGGTTGCCCCCAATGAGCAGTTCTTC. This translates into CSASGQVAPNEQFF.

The table lists this clonotype with many counts. V usage is TRBV7-3 and J usage is TRBJ2-3; TRBD1 is a possible D gene (6 bases). CDR3 length: 15 residues. CDR1 and CDR2 from the germline V gene are SGHTA and FQGTGA. V gave up 5 bases and J gave up 10 bases, with 22 bases separating them. The CDR3 region has the DNA TGTGCCAGCAGCCCAACCCCAGGGGACCCCTCCGCGCAGTATTTT. Residues: CASSPTPGDPSAQYF. Combining the CDR3 with reference TRBV7-3 and TRBJ2-3 gives the whole variable domain GAGVSQTPSNKVTEKGKYVELRCDPISGHTALYWYRQSLGQGPEFLIYFQGTGAADDSGLPNDRFFAVRPEGSVSTLKIQRTERGDSAVYLCASSPTPGDPSAQYFGPGTRLTVL.

This clonotype was detected only a few times. J is TRBJ2-3 and V is TRBV11-2; D is undetermined. Germline-derived CDR1 and CDR2 are SGHAT and FQNNGV. This CDR3 is 15 amino acids long. The germline V and J ends were trimmed by 5 bases and 0 bases, with 12 bases remaining between them. CDR3 DNA: TGTGCCAGCAGCCCTACGACACGTAGCACAGATACGCAGTATTTT. This translates into CASSPTTRSTDTQYF.

Many counts were recorded for this clonotype. The chain combines TRBV7-6 with TRBJ2-1; 9 bases match TRBD1. The CDR3 runs to 16 residues. CDR1 and CDR2 from the germline V gene are SGHVS and FNYEAQ. The V segment lost 2 bases and the J segment 7 bases; nucleotides outside the gene matches: 9. The CDR3 region is CASSLRGTGLSNEQFF. The DNA of the CDR3 is TGTGCCAGCAGCTTAAGGGGGACAGGGTTGAGTAATGAGCAGTTCTTC.

The rearrangement uses TRBV10-3 and TRBJ1-2; 11 bases are shared with TRBD1. The CDR3 covers 16 residues. V lost 3 bases, J lost 4 bases, and 7 bases stayed unmatched. The V gene's germline CDR1 is ENHRY and CDR2 SYGVKD. DNA of the CDR3: TGTGCCATCAGTGAACCCGGGACAGGGGGGCCCTATGGCTACACCTTC. Its translation: CAISEPGTGGPYGYTF.

This clonotype has ten or more counts. The V and J genes are TRBV7-9 and TRBJ1-5, with 7 nucleotides matching TRBD1. This CDR3 has 14 residues. V was pared by 5 bases and J by 3 bases, with 4 bases of the junction left unmatched. Per germline, CDR1 SEHNR and CDR2 FQNEAQ (reference sequence). This chain's CDR3 is CASSGDSVNQPQHF. CDR3 DNA sequence: TGTGCCAGCAGCGGGGACAGCGTCAATCAGCCCCAGCATTTT.

This clonotype was recorded many times. This chain uses TRBV28 with TRBJ2-5; D is unclear. Trimming stripped 2 bases from V and 0 bases from J, with 7 bases between. This CDR3 is built from 14 residues. Germline CDR1 MDHEN, CDR2 SYDVKM. CDR3 sequence: CASSLTLDQETQYF. DNA for the CDR3: TGTGCCAGCAGTTTAACCCTTGACCAAGAGACCCAGTACTTC.

The table lists this clonotype with a few counts. The V call is TRBV20-1, the J call TRBJ2-3; unclear D gene. The CDR3 has 15 amino acids. Germline CDR1 reads DFQATT; CDR2 reads SNEGSKA (reference sequence). Trimming stripped 0 bases from V and 1 base from J, with 11 bases between. CDR3 sequence reads: CSARDITTGTDTQYF. The CDR3 DNA follows: TGCAGTGCTAGAGATATAACCACAGGCACAGATACGCAGTATTTT.

This rearrangement joins TRBV12-3 or TRBV12-4 to TRBJ1-3, with D hard to call. Trimming took off 6 bases at V and 0 bases at J, with 9 bases between the two ends. CDR3 length equals 14 residues. The CDR3 DNA reads TGTGCCAGCAGCCCCTCGGGCTCTGGAAACACCATATATTTT. Its translation is CASSPSGSGNTIYF.